This T cell receptor (beta chain) was sequenced in a study of T-cell reconstitution after alpha-beta-depleted transplantation in children. Study results and caveats: Several hundred expanded graft clones reportedly gave rise to the alpha-beta T cells present about two months after transplant. T-cell counts and diversity were attributed mostly to newly produced T cells one year after transplant.

A TCRbeta library incorporating unique molecular identifiers was prepared. TCRdb used MiXCR to reprocess the PCR reads, holding one entry per CDR3 protein. The table records approximately 98,000 distinct CDR3 sequences, 5.5% to 6.5% of them present only once. The V end lost 5 bases, the J end lost 5 bases, and 15 bases lay between the germline ends. Germline CDR1 SGHAT, CDR2 FQNNGV. The CDR3 runs to 14 residues. This clonotype was counted a few times. Its antigen is not known. This chain uses TRBV11-2 with TRBJ2-5, with a possible D match to TRBD2 (5 bases). The sequencing here drew on PBMCs, mostly from graft donor cells, taken 360 days after TCRalphabeta/CD19-depleted stem cell transplant. This TCR derives from a male patient aged 2 to 9 who had a stem cell transplant for acute lymphoblastic leukemia, so the T cells may come from the graft donor. Here the CDR3 reads CASSPGGLGETQYF. As DNA, the CDR3 is TGTGCCAGCAGCCCCGGCGGGCTGGGGGAGACCCAGTACTTC.